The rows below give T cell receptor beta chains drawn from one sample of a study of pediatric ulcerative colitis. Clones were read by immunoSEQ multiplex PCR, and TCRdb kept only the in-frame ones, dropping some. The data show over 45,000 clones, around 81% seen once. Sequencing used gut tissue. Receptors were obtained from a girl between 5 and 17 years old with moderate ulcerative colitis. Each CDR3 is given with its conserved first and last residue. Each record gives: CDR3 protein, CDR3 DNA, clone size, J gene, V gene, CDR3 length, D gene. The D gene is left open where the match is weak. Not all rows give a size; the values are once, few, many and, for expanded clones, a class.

CDR3aa: CASSQMIDRAAGELFF
CDR3nt: TGTGCCAGCAGCCAGATGATCGACAGGGCTGCCGGGGAGCTGTTTTTT
abundance: once
j_gene: TRBJ2-2
v_gene: TRBV14
len: 16
d_gene: TRBD1

CDR3aa: CASSLSDGTSRADTQYF
CDR3nt: TGCGCCAGCAGCCTAAGCGACGGGACTAGCCGTGCAGATACGCAGTATTTT
abundance: -
j_gene: TRBJ2-3
v_gene: TRBV5-1
len: 17
d_gene: TRBD2

CDR3aa: CASSLAPGTKNIQYF
CDR3nt: TGTGCCAGTAGTTTAGCCCCGGGAACAAAAAACATTCAGTACTTC
abundance: -
j_gene: TRBJ2-4
v_gene: TRBV19
len: 15
d_gene: -

CDR3aa: CASRGGQRSGQPQHF
CDR3nt: TGTGCCAGTAGGGGGGGACAGAGGAGTGGTCAGCCCCAGCATTTT
abundance: -
j_gene: TRBJ1-5
v_gene: TRBV19
len: 15
d_gene: TRBD1

CDR3aa: CSAGQGISAGELFF
CDR3nt: TGCAGCGCCGGACAGGGGATTTCTGCCGGGGAGCTGTTTTTT
abundance: -
j_gene: TRBJ2-2
v_gene: TRBV29-1
len: 14
d_gene: TRBD1

CDR3aa: CASSYARISYEQYF
CDR3nt: TGTGCCAGCAGTTACGCTCGAATCTCCTACGAGCAGTACTTC
abundance: few
j_gene: TRBJ2-7
v_gene: TRBV6-6
len: 14
d_gene: -

CDR3aa: CASSVEGQGEGEQYF
CDR3nt: TGTGCCAGCAGCGTAGAGGGACAGGGTGAGGGCGAGCAGTACTTC
abundance: -
j_gene: TRBJ2-7
v_gene: TRBV9
len: 15
d_gene: TRBD1

CDR3aa: CASSPGTGYNEQFF
CDR3nt: TGTGCCAGCAGCCCTGGGACAGGGTACAATGAGCAGTTCTTC
abundance: -
j_gene: TRBJ2-1
v_gene: TRBV5-4
len: 14
d_gene: TRBD1

CDR3aa: CASNSPPTGVRGNTIYF
CDR3nt: TGTGCCAGCAACTCCCCTCCTACAGGGGTAAGAGGAAACACCATATATTTT
abundance: -
j_gene: TRBJ1-3
v_gene: TRBV28
len: 17
d_gene: TRBD1

CDR3aa: CSVPGRASYNEQFF
CDR3nt: TGCAGCGTTCCGGGCAGGGCTTCCTACAATGAGCAGTTCTTC
abundance: -
j_gene: TRBJ2-1
v_gene: TRBV29-1
len: 14
d_gene: -

CDR3aa: CASSLGSSGNTIYF
CDR3nt: TGCGCCAGCAGCTTGGGCAGCTCTGGAAACACCATATATTTT
abundance: -
j_gene: TRBJ1-3
v_gene: TRBV5-1
len: 14
d_gene: -

CDR3aa: CASSGGGVETQYF
CDR3nt: TGTGCCAGCAGTGGGGGGGGAGTAGAGACCCAGTACTTC
abundance: -
j_gene: TRBJ2-5
v_gene: TRBV6-6
len: 13
d_gene: TRBD2

CDR3aa: CASTPDRERQPQHF
CDR3nt: TGTGCCAGCACCCCGGACAGGGAGCGTCAGCCCCAGCATTTT
abundance: -
j_gene: TRBJ1-5
v_gene: TRBV6-1
len: 14
d_gene: TRBD1

CDR3aa: CASGPRDGHNQPQHF
CDR3nt: TGTGCCAGTGGTCCCCGGGACGGCCACAATCAGCCCCAGCATTTT
abundance: -
j_gene: TRBJ1-5
v_gene: TRBV19
len: 15
d_gene: -

CDR3aa: CASSDFGQGAYEQYF
CDR3nt: TGCGCCAGCAGTGACTTCGGACAGGGGGCGTACGAGCAGTACTTC
abundance: once
j_gene: TRBJ2-7
v_gene: TRBV10-1
len: 15
d_gene: TRBD1

CDR3aa: CASSSEGDYGYTF
CDR3nt: TGTGCCAGCAGCTCCGAGGGGGACTATGGCTACACCTTC
abundance: -
j_gene: TRBJ1-2
v_gene: TRBV5-5
len: 13
d_gene: -

CDR3aa: CASSTRGTYGYTF
CDR3nt: TGTGCCAGCAGTACCCGAGGTACCTATGGCTACACCTTC
abundance: -
j_gene: TRBJ1-2
v_gene: TRBV6-1
len: 13
d_gene: -

CDR3aa: CATSRETDISNQPQHF
CDR3nt: TGTGCCACCAGCAGAGAAACAGACATTAGCAATCAGCCCCAGCATTTT
abundance: -
j_gene: TRBJ1-5
v_gene: TRBV15
len: 16
d_gene: -

CDR3aa: CATSRDLRRNLWGDNEQFF
CDR3nt: TGTGCCACCAGCAGAGATTTGAGGAGGAACCTATGGGGGGACAATGAGCAGTTCTTC
abundance: once
j_gene: TRBJ2-1
v_gene: TRBV15
len: 19
d_gene: -